These T cell receptor beta chains were read from a single sample in a study of OX40 agonist ivuxolimab in advanced cancers. The data were produced by immunoSEQ multiplex PCR, yet TCRdb's version contains in-frame clones alone and is incomplete. The table lists some 34,000 clones, around 85% of them singletons. Sequencing used CD4+ or CD8+ T cells sorted from blood, obtained in a trial of the OX40 agonist ivuxolimab. All receptors come from an adult with an advanced solid tumor such as melanoma, head and neck, liver or kidney cancer. The conserved cysteine and the conserved F or W are not part of the CDR3 here.

V gene	CDR3 length	J gene	CDR3 protein
TRBV28	13	TRBJ2-1	ASVLEGGSYNEQF
TRBV4-1	12	TRBJ1-5	ASSQVRTGEPQH
TRBV2	13	TRBJ2-3	ASEVPGSLEDTQY
TRBV30	13	TRBJ2-2	AWTIAGGDTGELF
TRBV4-1	14	TRBJ1-5	ASSPRTFLGNQPQH
TRBV9	14	TRBJ1-3	ASSPGSADSGNTIY
TRBV6-1	15	TRBJ2-1	ASSEAEGLALYNEQF
TRBV18	14	TRBJ2-7	ASSPRGGLNSYEQY
TRBV14	12	TRBJ1-2	ASSQPGQGGGYT
TRBV5-4	15	TRBJ2-7	ASSDRASGGPSYEQY
TRBV10-1	12	TRBJ2-7	ASSTGLGSYEQY
TRBV7-9	14	TRBJ2-3	ASSGTSDPSTDTQY
TRBV27	10	TRBJ2-2	ASSLATGELF
TRBV19	11	TRBJ2-1	ASSIDLYNEQF
TRBV5-6	13	TRBJ1-4	ASSLAQWTNEKLF
TRBV4-3	12	TRBJ2-5	ASSQRGLRETQY
TRBV29-1	8	TRBJ1-1	SVLQLEAF
TRBV5-6	12	TRBJ2-7	ASSVGGSSYEQY
TRBV7-3	10	TRBJ2-2	ASSSNTGELF
TRBV28	12	TRBJ2-1	ASSLAGAYNEQF
TRBV2	8	TRBJ2-7	ASIGYEQY
TRBV13	13	TRBJ1-6	ASSTGTGENSPLH
TRBV7-9	13	TRBJ1-2	ASSLETGEGYGYT